The following is a T cell receptor beta chain sequence with its context. This specimen comes from a study of T cell repertoires in cytomegalovirus infection. From the reads, TCRdb called clonotypes with MiXCR, one entry per CDR3 protein. Here the sample spans roughly 760,000 distinct CDR3 sequences, roughly 35% being singletons. What was sequenced was PBMCs. This receptor was taken from a human donor in good health (CMV status not recorded). Some clones in this sample may be carry-over from other donors' samples.

CDR3 DNA sequence: TGTGCCAGCAGCTTGCTGCGTCGGGGGACTGCCTCCTACGAGCAGTACTTC. Residues: CASSLLRRGTASYEQYF. V usage is TRBV5-4 and J usage is TRBJ2-7; TRBD2 is a possible D gene (6 bases). The CDR3 totals 17 residues. Per the germline V gene, CDR1 is SGHNT and CDR2 is YYREEE (reference sequence). Trimming took 1 base from V and 0 from J, leaving 17 bases between them.